The 8 T cell receptor beta chains presented below share a single source sample, sequenced in a study of cytomegalovirus exposure and HLA in healthy donors. Primers: 60 Vbeta forward and 13 Jbeta reverse. Some clones are missing from TCRdb's copy, which holds only in-frame ones; the method was immunoSEQ multiplex PCR. Here the sample spans over 80,000 clones, approximately 70% being singletons. The sample comprised PBMCs. These receptors all come from a man aged 35-49 years in good health and CMV-seronegative.

The chain combines TRBV27 with TRBJ2-7, with D uncertain. Germline V gives CDR1 MNHEY, CDR2 SMNVEV (reference sequence). The germline V and J ends were trimmed by 3 bases and 0 bases, with 3 bases remaining between them. The CDR3 has 12 amino acids. CDR3 coding DNA: TGTGCCAGCAGTTTTAACTCCTACGAGCAGTACTTC. Translating it yields CASSFNSYEQYF.

The DNA for the CDR3 is TGCGCCAGCAGCCAAGGAGGTTCGGCCGTGGGTAATTCACCCCTCCACTTT. Translated, it gives CASSQGGSAVGNSPLHF. The rearrangement uses TRBV4-3 and TRBJ1-6; D is ambiguous. The V gene's germline CDR1 is LGHNA and CDR2 YSLEER. This CDR3 is built from 17 residues. V dropped 1 base and J dropped 6 bases, with 16 bases sitting between them.

The chain carries TRBV7-6 and TRBJ2-7, with 8 bases that match TRBD1. This CDR3 has 13 residues. CDR1 and CDR2 from the germline V gene are SGHVS and FNYEAQ. With V trimmed by 4 bases and J by 9 bases, 8 bases remained unmatched. The chain's CDR3 is CASSSGQGLRQYF. The DNA for the CDR3 is TGTGCCAGCAGCTCCGGACAGGGTTTAAGGCAGTACTTC.

This clone came up a few times. The rearrangement links TRBV12-5 to TRBJ2-2; 7 nucleotides agree with TRBD1. Germline values: CDR1 LGHNT, CDR2 FRNRAP. There are 15 residues in the CDR3. J gave up 5 bases and V 2 bases, and 5 bases lay outside the gene matches. For the CDR3, the DNA is TGTGCTAGTGGTTTGTTTACACAGGGGACCGGGGAGCTGTTTTTT. Its protein is CASGLFTQGTGELFF. Full variable domain (missing parts from reference TRBV12-5 and TRBJ2-2): DARVTQTPRHKVTEMGQEVTMRCQPILGHNTVFWYRQTMMQGLELLAYFRNRAPLDDSGMPKDRFSAEMPDATLATLKIQPSEPRDSAVYFCASGLFTQGTGELFFGEGSRLTVL.

This clone was detected a few times. The chain is built from TRBV2 and TRBJ2-1; 14 positions agree with TRBD2. After removal of 7 bases from V and 7 bases from J, the junction contained 3 bases not matched to a gene. From germline, CDR1 is SNHLY and CDR2 FYNNEI. This CDR3 is 14 amino acids long. For the CDR3, the DNA is TGTGCCAGCAAAAGACTAGCGGGGGGGAATGAGCAGTTCTTC. It yields the protein CASKRLAGGNEQFF.

The V gene is TRBV7-2, the J gene TRBJ2-1, with a possible D match to TRBD1 (6 bases). V lost 1 base and J lost 4, with 11 bases in between. Germline CDR1 is SGHTA and CDR2 is FQGNSA. This CDR3 has 15 amino acids. The CDR3 region has the DNA TGTGCCAGCAGCTTAGGGTCCGGACAGTACAATGAGCAGTTCTTC. Translation gives CASSLGSGQYNEQFF.

The chain is built from TRBV6-6 and TRBJ2-7; 8 bases match TRBD1. Germline-derived CDR1 and CDR2 are MNHNY and SVGAGI (reference sequence). Trimming removed 1 base from V and 0 bases from J; junction bases left unmatched: 5. CDR3 length: 16 residues. CDR3 residues: CASSYLVGQGSYEQYF. CDR3 coding DNA: TGTGCCAGCAGTTACTTAGTAGGACAGGGCTCCTACGAGCAGTACTTC.

CDR3 sequence (DNA): TGTGCCAGCAGCTACGGACAGGGAAATGAAAAACTGTTTTTT. It is translated as CASSYGQGNEKLFF. The chain recombines TRBV9 with TRBJ1-4; 8 bases align to TRBD1. Germline values: CDR1 SGDLS, CDR2 YYNGEE. V shed 4 bases and J 5 bases; nucleotides not matched to a gene: 4. This CDR3 has 14 amino acids.